This TCR beta chain was obtained from a study of vaccination effects on CD4 cells after COVID-19 (dated by TCRdb to the early 2020s). Turning to the overall study: Three convalescent patients were sampled early (day +14) and late (day +241, +227, +161 respectively) after vaccination. Post-vaccine samples across the study were collected a median of 72 days after the second dose, with a range of 14 to 241. SARS-CoV-2 spike-specific CD4+ TCR repertoires were compared before and after mRNA vaccination in COVID-19 convalescent patients and in infection-naive vaccine recipients. The full study included fewer than eleven COVID-19 convalescent patients and a few SARS-CoV-2-naive healthy vaccine recipients. Cultures from other donors in the study were sequenced with the Oncomine TCR Beta short-read assay on an Illumina iSeq 100. The study at large found these results: Marked clonal contraction was observed in both infection-induced and vaccine-induced clones at late post-vaccination timepoints, consistent with waning T cell responses. Only a small number of convalescent patients were included, and no early post-infection timepoints were available, which limited the study. In convalescent patients, the post-vaccine spike-reactive repertoire was composed mainly of new vaccine-induced clones that were largely distinct from infection-induced clones.

As concerns this clone: What antigen it recognizes has not been identified. No much larger clone exists at a distance of one base, and base qualities are not known.

To identify antigen-specific CD4+ T cell clonotypes by their expansion, the ViraFEST assay first stimulated PBMC with viral peptide pools and then applied TCR sequencing. After more than nine days of culture, CD4+ T cells were isolated with the EasySep CD4+ T cell isolation kit. PCR-confirmed SARS-CoV-2 infection had occurred in convalescent patients between March and December 2020, before the Alpha, Beta and Delta variants emerged in the United States. Each participant got two doses of an mRNA SARS-CoV-2 vaccine, either BNT162b2 or mRNA-1273. Some 2 million PBMC per well were cultured with about 10 ug/ml peptides in IMDM containing around 5% human AB serum, roughly 10 IU/ml IL-2 and gentamicin. On days 3 and 7, half of the culture medium was replaced with fresh IL-2-containing medium. Unless otherwise noted, each peptide stimulation condition was cultured in triplicate wells. PBMC were separated from whole blood using Ficoll-Paque Plus gradient centrifugation and were then either cryopreserved at -140C or used fresh. The overlapping peptide pools covered the spike proteins of SARS-CoV-2 and of the common cold coronaviruses HCoV-NL63, HCoV-OC43 and HCoV-229E. The QIAamp micro DNA kit was used to extract genomic DNA from the cultured CD4+ T cells.

Libraries were built with the immunoSEQ multiplex PCR assay. TCR beta CDR3 sequencing was performed on DNA from the cultured, isolated CD4+ T cells. As for the original processing: Non-productive TCR sequences were removed and reads were trimmed to the CDR3 region, keeping CDR3s of at least 7 amino acids. Antigen-specific clonotypes were identified using the MANAFEST web app by comparison of expansion in peptide wells against reference cultures. To be called positive, a clone needed expansion at FDR<0.05 compared with the reference and with all other wells, an odds ratio greater than 5, and a frequency greater than 0.1% in two replicate wells. Clonotypes significantly expanded in SARS-CoV-2 spike wells and in at least one common cold coronavirus spike condition were defined as cross-reactive. Levenshtein distance calculated with the stringdist R package was used to assess CDR3 similarity, and unrooted trees were constructed with ape in R 3.6.1. TCRdb stores this immuneACCESS table with in-frame sequences only. Part of the clones is absent; in the studies checked, under half of the shortfall reflects unresolved V genes, and no reason is known for the rest. V, J and clone size reflect that table, while D and trimming were determined from the DNA. The sample table shows 14,000 or so clones, and over 70% are seen once. The ten biggest clones cover less than 20% of the sample.

Including the terminal cysteine and phenylalanine, the CDR3 comprises 17 residues. This entry keeps only the CDR3 DNA: 51 bases, framed from base 1. Sequences SGHRS (CDR1) and YFSETQ (CDR2) are obtained from the germline V gene. Cut back by 0 bases and 3 bases, the V and J ends lie 17 bases apart. The chain employs TRBV5-1 and TRBJ2-3; TRBD1 could be the D gene, as 6 bases match. Sequences were derived from CD4+ T cells from PBMCs cultured with SARS-CoV-2 spike peptides, sampled after COVID-19 vaccination. This specimen's cell subset or site label, per the study, means: SARS-CoV-2 spike overlapping peptide pool stimulation. The receptor was isolated from a human donor who had a prior SARS-CoV-2 infection. The CDR3 corresponds to CASSLDPTGIATDTQYF. Here is the DNA: TGCGCCAGCAGCTTGGATCCAACAGGGATTGCTACAGATACGCAGTATTTT.